These 25 T cell receptor beta chains share one sample of origin, sequenced in a study of blood T cells in healthy people across ages. PCR was performed a second time for about 7 to 11 cycles using a sample-barcoded 5' primer and a J-beta primer mix. TCRdb analysed the 5' RACE reads with MiXCR anew, one entry per CDR3 protein. The sample lists about 560,000 distinct CDR3 sequences, about 25% seen once, with approximately 3.7% in the top ten. These data were also reused for a study on T cells of mothers and their children.

The material sequenced was blood. These receptors came from a boy between 2 and 10 years old in good health.

The chain has TRBV20-1 and TRBJ1-2; weak D call: TRBD1 (5 bases). V was trimmed by 3 bases and J by 0 bases, leaving 8 bases between them. The CDR3 contains 13 residues. Germline values: CDR1 DFQATT, CDR2 SNEGSKA (reference sequence). The DNA for the CDR3 is TGCAGTGCTAGCCAGGACACTAACTATGGCTACACCTTC. Translated: CSASQDTNYGYTF.

This clonotype was recorded a few times. The chain combines TRBV29-1 with TRBJ1-4; TRBD1 might be the D (6 bases). Germline lookup yields CDR1 SQVTM and CDR2 ANQGSEA. The CDR3 is made up of 12 amino acids. Between the trimmed V and J ends, which lost 7 bases and 4 bases, there was a span of 10 bases. CDR3 DNA: TGCAGCGCAAGACAGGATAATGAAAAACTGTTTTTT. Translated, it gives CSARQDNEKLFF.

This clonotype was counted a few times. The chain links TRBV7-6 to TRBJ2-7; D is uncertain. The length of the CDR3 is 15 residues. The V and J ends lost 5 bases and 0 bases respectively, with 14 bases between them. Germline V gene sequence: CDR1 SGHVS, CDR2 FNYEAQ. This CDR3 is CASSPVGQSSYEQYF. CDR3 nucleotide sequence: TGTGCCAGCAGCCCCGTGGGTCAGAGCTCCTACGAGCAGTACTTC.

This clonotype was counted between two and nine times. The chain carries TRBV4-3 and TRBJ2-1; the D gene is possibly TRBD1 (5 bases). This CDR3 contains 13 residues. V was trimmed by 5 bases and J by 4 bases, leaving 9 bases between them. From germline, CDR1 is LGHNA and CDR2 YSLEER. The CDR3 sequence is CASSATEYNEQFF. DNA of the CDR3: TGCGCCAGCAGCGCGACAGAGTACAATGAGCAGTTCTTC.

The V and J genes are TRBV6-6 and TRBJ1-1; no clear D gene. The CDR3 is 13 residues long. The germline CDR1 and CDR2 sequences are MNHNY and SVGAGI (reference sequence). Trimming took 6 bases from V and 6 from J, leaving 14 bases between them. CDR3 sequence: CASRVGRTAEAFF. In DNA, the CDR3 is TGTGCCAGCAGAGTGGGTCGGACGGCTGAAGCTTTCTTT.

Note on this clonotype: One end of the junction is discordant with germline, which a read error may explain. The chain carries TRBV14 and TRBJ2-1; 7 bases align to TRBD2. This CDR3 has 14 residues. From germline, CDR1 is SGHDN and CDR2 FVKESK. The CDR3 sequence: CAGSLGGGLTEQFF. CDR3 nucleotide sequence: TGTGCCGGCAGCCTCGGGGGAGGGCTCACTGAGCAGTTCTTC.

The chain couples TRBV13 to TRBJ2-7, with a tentative D call TRBD2 (5 bases). Looked up from germline, CDR1 is PRHDT and CDR2 is FYEKMQ (reference sequence). Trimming took off 5 bases at V and 6 bases at J, with 14 bases between the two ends. The CDR3 has 13 residues. This CDR3 reads CASSIKRGIEQYF. The CDR3 bases are TGTGCCAGCAGCATCAAGAGAGGGATCGAGCAGTACTTC. Full variable domain (missing parts from reference TRBV13 and TRBJ2-7): AAGVIQSPRHLIKEKRETATLKCYPIPRHDTVYWYQQGPGQDPQFLISFYEKMQSDKGSIPDRFSAQQFSDYHSELNMSSLELGDSALYFCASSIKRGIEQYFGPGTRLTVT.

This clonotype was seen once. The J gene is TRBJ1-2, the V gene TRBV7-2; 10 bases are a match to TRBD1. CDR1 and CDR2 (germline): SGHTA, FQGNSA. The CDR3 runs to 15 residues. V was clipped by 4 bases and J by 8 bases; unmatched bases: 10. In DNA, the CDR3 is TGTGCCAGCAGCTCAGGGACAGGGGTTGATTCGGGCTACACCTTC. Amino acids: CASSSGTGVDSGYTF.

This clonotype was seen only a few times. The J gene is TRBJ2-7, the V gene TRBV3-1, with TRBD1 identical over 12 bases. This CDR3 comprises 16 residues. The trim removed 0 bases at V and 4 bases at J, leaving 4 bases unmatched. Looked up from germline, CDR1 is LGHDT and CDR2 is YNNKEL (reference sequence). DNA of the CDR3: TGTGCCAGCAGCCAAGACGCGGGACAGGGGGCGTACGAGCAGTACTTC. As protein: CASSQDAGQGAYEQYF.

This clonotype has only a few counts. This chain connects TRBV24-1 to TRBJ2-1; 9 bases fit TRBD1. After removal of 5 bases from V and 6 bases from J, the junction contained 13 bases not matched to a gene. Germline CDR1 reads KGHDR; CDR2 reads SFDVKD. The CDR3 consists of 17 residues. CDR3 amino acids: CATSGAGTGKFSNEQFF. CDR3 nucleotides: TGTGCCACCAGTGGTGCCGGGACAGGGAAGTTCAGCAATGAGCAGTTCTTC.

V and J are TRBV20-1 and TRBJ2-1; either TRBD1 or TRBD2 may fit D (6 bases each). This CDR3 has 13 residues. The germline V and J ends were trimmed by 8 bases and 9 bases, with 20 bases remaining between them. The germline V gene encodes CDR1 DFQATT and CDR2 SNEGSKA (reference sequence). The CDR3 coding sequence is TGCAGTACACACGGGGGCTTAAGGTCTGAGCAGTTCTTC. Encoded protein: CSTHGGLRSEQFF.

This clonotype was observed a handful of times. The CDR3: CASSFGQGSNTEAFF. As DNA, the CDR3 is TGTGCCAGCAGCTTCGGACAGGGGTCGAACACTGAAGCTTTCTTT. The V call is TRBV7-9, the J call TRBJ1-1; 9 nucleotides align to TRBD1. The ends lost 3 bases at V and 1 base at J; junction bases unmatched: 3. Looked up from germline, CDR1 is SEHNR and CDR2 is FQNEAQ (reference sequence). The CDR3 has 15 residues.

The chain links TRBV6-5 to TRBJ2-7; tentatively, D is TRBD2 (5 bases). Germline V lookup: CDR1 MNHEY, CDR2 SVGAGI. V shed 6 bases and J shed 5 bases, with 17 bases lying between them. The CDR3 has 14 amino acids. This CDR3 reads CASRRGGETNEQYF. CDR3 sequence (DNA): TGTGCCAGCAGGCGAGGTGGGGAGACCAACGAGCAGTACTTC.

The J gene is TRBJ1-2, the V gene TRBV12-3 or TRBV12-4; D is uncertain. CDR3 length: 14 amino acids. V was pared by 5 bases and J by 2 bases, with 12 bases between. CDR3 in amino acids: CASSQVMGNYGYTF. In DNA form, the CDR3 reads TGTGCCAGCAGTCAGGTTATGGGAAACTATGGCTACACCTTC.

This clonotype occurred a few times. The chain has TRBV4-3 and TRBJ1-4, with no clear D. The V end was cut by 1 base, the J end by 8 bases, with 14 bases between. The CDR3 covers 15 residues. CDR1 is LGHNA and CDR2 is YSLEER in the germline V gene. The CDR3 coding sequence is TGCGCCAGCAGCCAAGCCACCGGCCCCTCCGAAAAACTGTTTTTT. It encodes CASSQATGPSEKLFF.

This clonotype was detected ten times or more. The CDR3 spells CAIRSFPSTDTQYF. For the CDR3, the DNA is TGTGCCATCCGAAGCTTTCCTAGCACAGATACGCAGTATTTT. The gene calls are TRBV10-3 and TRBJ2-3, with D uncertain. Trimming took off 8 bases at V and 0 bases at J, with 12 bases between the two ends. This CDR3 is 14 amino acids long. CDR1 is ENHRY and CDR2 is SYGVKD in the germline V gene.

This rearrangement joins TRBV3-1 to TRBJ2-7; weak D call: TRBD1 (6 bases). This CDR3 region has 14 residues. V dropped 4 bases and J dropped 2 bases, with 12 bases sitting between them. CDR1 and CDR2 from the germline V gene are LGHDT and YNNKEL (reference sequence). The CDR3: CASSPNEGAYEQYF. The DNA of the CDR3 is TGTGCCAGCAGCCCAAACGAGGGGGCCTACGAGCAGTACTTC.

This clonotype was seen only a few times. V usage is TRBV6-5 and J usage is TRBJ2-7, with D perhaps matching TRBD1 (6 bases). The CDR3 sequence is 12 residues long. Per germline, CDR1 MNHEY and CDR2 SVGAGI. Trimming stripped 4 bases from V and 6 bases from J, with 10 bases between. In nucleotides, the CDR3 is TGTGCCAGCAGTTCCACAGGGCCCGAGCAGTACTTC. Translation gives CASSSTGPEQYF.

The V and J genes are TRBV27 and TRBJ2-7; 8 nucleotides align to TRBD2. Germline lookup yields CDR1 MNHEY and CDR2 SMNVEV (reference sequence). The J segment lost 8 bases and the V segment lost 8 bases, leaving 11 bases of the junction unmatched. The CDR3 has 13 residues. The CDR3 bases are TGTGCCAGCTACCATCCGGGAGGGAAGAAGCAGTACTTC. Translation: CASYHPGGKKQYF.

The rearrangement links TRBV9 to TRBJ2-7, with D tentatively TRBD2 (6 bases). TRBJ2-1 explains the end of the DNA better; the J call may be wrong. Germline CDR1 SGDLS, CDR2 YYNGEE. The CDR3 covers 13 residues. Here the CDR3 reads CASSVAGGTEQFF. CDR3 nucleotides: TGTGCCAGCAGCGTAGCTGGGGGGACTGAGCAGTTCTTC.

This clonotype was observed a handful of times. The CDR3 region is CASGNGETSNSYEQYF. The CDR3 DNA reads TGTGCCAGCGGTAATGGCGAGACTAGCAATTCCTACGAGCAGTACTTC. V gene TRBV12-3 or TRBV12-4 combines with J gene TRBJ2-1, with 7 bases that match TRBD2. Gene TRBJ2-7 matches the end of the DNA better, so the J call may be wrong. The CDR3 sequence is 16 residues long.

This clonotype has a single count. The genes are TRBV6-1 and TRBJ2-4; the D gene could be TRBD1 or TRBD2 (10 bases each). CDR1 is MNHNS and CDR2 is SASEGT in the germline V gene. CDR3 size: 19 residues. The V end lost 11 bases, the J end lost 0 bases, and 29 bases lay between the germline ends. The CDR3 region has the DNA TGTGCCCGACAGGGGGCGAGGACTAGCGGATCTCTAGCCAAAAACATTCAGTACTTC. Translation gives CARQGARTSGSLAKNIQYF.

The chain uses TRBV29-1 and TRBJ1-1; 10 bases align to TRBD1. CDR1 is SQVTM, CDR2 ANQGSEA, per germline. CDR3 size: 14 residues. V dropped 3 bases and J dropped 5; count of bases not matched to a gene: 6. The CDR3 loop reads CSVDDGQGGTEAFF. The CDR3 nucleotides are TGCAGCGTTGACGATGGACAGGGGGGAACTGAAGCTTTCTTT. The full variable domain, with the rest looked up from reference TRBV29-1 and TRBJ1-1, is SAVISQKPSRDICQRGTSLTIQCQVDSQVTMMFWYRQQPGQSLTLIATANQGSEATYESGFVIDKFPISRPNLTFSTLTVSNMSPEDSSIYLCSVDDGQGGTEAFFGQGTRLTVV.

The chain carries TRBV29-1 and TRBJ1-2; 10 nucleotides align to TRBD1. Germline values: CDR1 SQVTM, CDR2 ANQGSEA. V was clipped by 6 bases and J by 3 bases; unmatched bases: 1. The CDR3 is 12 amino acids. CDR3 loop: CSVDRGHYGYTF. CDR3 bases: TGCAGCGTAGACAGGGGGCACTATGGCTACACCTTC.

The chain has TRBV21-1 and TRBJ2-4; the tabulated D call, TRBD2, remains unverified against the DNA. TRBV21-1 has pseudogene status. The CDR3 covers 17 residues. CDR3 bases: TGTGCCAGCAGCAGGTTGTGGGGAGCGGGAGATGGGTACATTCAGTACTTC. Amino acid sequence: CASSRLWGAGDGYIQYF.